The 24 T cell receptor beta chains below come from one sample, sequenced in a study of OX40 agonist ivuxolimab in advanced cancers. Clones were sequenced by immunoSEQ multiplex PCR, and TCRdb holds only the in-frame ones, with some missing. In the table there are 45,000 to 60,000 clones, about 90% of which are singletons. Specimen: CD4+ or CD8+ T cells sorted from blood, collected in a trial of the OX40 agonist ivuxolimab. The source of these receptors is an adult with an advanced solid tumor such as melanoma, head and neck, liver or kidney cancer.

This chain uses TRBV19 with TRBJ1-1; the D is unclear. Germline loops: CDR1 LNHDA, CDR2 SQIVND (reference sequence). The germline V and J ends were trimmed by 4 bases and 1 base, with 4 bases remaining between them. The CDR3 runs 12 residues. The CDR3 bases are TGTGCCAGTAGTACAGGGAACACTGAAGCTTTCTTT. Protein: CASSTGNTEAFF.

The V call is TRBV29-1, the J call TRBJ2-5, with TRBD2 matching over 7 bases. Losses at the gene ends were 0 bases for V and 7 bases for J; bases not matched to a gene: 14. This CDR3 spans 16 amino acids. The germline gives CDR1 SQVTM, CDR2 ANQGSEA. The CDR3 is CSVEDEGEGPRGTQYF. The CDR3 nucleotides read TGCAGCGTTGAAGATGAAGGGGAGGGGCCTCGAGGGACCCAGTACTTC.

CDR3 coding DNA: TGTGCCAGCTCACCACCGTACACAGATACGCAGTATTTT. Translated: CASSPPYTDTQYF. This chain uses TRBV18 with TRBJ2-3; D is unresolved. Germline V CDR1 and CDR2: KGHSH, LQKENI. The CDR3 consists of 13 residues. The V end lost 0 bases, the J end lost 2 bases, and 3 bases lay between the germline ends.

This clone was observed once. V is TRBV7-9 and J is TRBJ2-1; D gene ambiguous. Between the trimmed V and J ends, which lost 1 base and 15 bases, there was a span of 7 bases. Germline V gene sequence: CDR1 SEHNR, CDR2 FQNEAQ (reference sequence). The CDR3 contains 10 residues. The CDR3, as DNA: TGTGCCAGCAGCTTAGAACGACTGTTCTTC. This gives the protein CASSLERLFF.

This clone has a single count. The chain recombines TRBV19 with TRBJ2-1; D not certain. This CDR3 has 12 residues. Germline lookup yields CDR1 LNHDA and CDR2 SQIVND (reference sequence). The CDR3 coding sequence is TGTGCAGCCGGCTCTGGGGACAATGAGCAGTTCTTC. Its translation is CAAGSGDNEQFF.

This sequence joins TRBV7-2 and TRBJ1-4, with D possibly TRBD1 on 6 matching bases. The length of the CDR3 is 16 residues. Germline loops: CDR1 SGHTA, CDR2 FQGNSA. Trimming left V 3 bases short and J 7 bases short, with 18 bases between. The CDR3 is CASSLEEGGGGEKLFF. The DNA for the CDR3 is TGTGCCAGCAGCTTGGAGGAGGGGGGAGGTGGTGAAAAACTGTTTTTT.

This chain joins TRBV7-8 and TRBJ2-5; D is perhaps TRBD2 (5 bases). The CDR3 runs to 15 residues. Per germline, CDR1 SGHVS and CDR2 FQNEAQ. V was cut by 6 bases and J by 5 bases, with 19 bases left in between. The CDR3 DNA sequence: TGTGCCAGCAGTCCTATTGGAGGAGAGAGGGAGACCCAGTACTTC. Its protein product is CASSPIGGERETQYF.

This clone was found once. The chain is built from TRBV28 and TRBJ1-5; D not resolved. There are 13 residues in the CDR3. The germline V gene has CDR1 MDHEN and CDR2 SYDVKM. V was pared by 10 bases and J by 3 bases, with 13 bases between. The CDR3 sequence is CATYGRDNQPQHF. CDR3 bases: TGTGCCACTTACGGACGGGACAATCAGCCCCAGCATTTT.

The rearrangement links TRBV5-1 to TRBJ2-7; no clear D gene. Germline CDR1 reads SGHRS; CDR2 reads YFSETQ. The CDR3 spans 14 residues. Trimming cost V 0 bases and J 4 bases, with 11 bases left between them. CDR3 coding DNA: TGCGCCAGCAGCTTGGACAGCTTCTTTTACGAGCAGTACTTC. This translates into CASSLDSFFYEQYF.

The V call is TRBV6-6, the J call TRBJ2-5; 16 positions agree with TRBD2. J lost 5 bases, V lost 2 bases, and 2 bases had no gene match. CDR1 is MNHNY and CDR2 is SVGAGI in the germline V gene (reference sequence). The CDR3 has 16 residues. CDR3 nucleotides: TGTGCCAGCAGTTACCCGGGACTAGCGGGAGGGGAGACCCAGTACTTC. Translated, it gives CASSYPGLAGGETQYF.

This rearrangement joins TRBV28 to TRBJ2-7; TRBD2 might be the D (6 bases). Deletions cut 3 bases from V and 1 base from J, with 10 bases between. Looked up from germline, CDR1 is MDHEN and CDR2 is SYDVKM. This CDR3 contains 14 residues. This CDR3 is CASSLELASYEQYF. The CDR3 DNA follows: TGTGCCAGCAGTTTGGAGCTAGCGTCCTACGAGCAGTACTTC.

The chain employs TRBV6-1 and TRBJ2-1, with D maybe TRBD1 (5 bases). The CDR3 is 16 residues long. The germline V and J ends were trimmed by 0 bases and 4 bases, with 13 bases remaining between them. CDR1 MNHNS and CDR2 SASEGT come from the germline V gene. CDR3 sequence (DNA): TGTGCCAGCAGTGAAGCTCGGACATCTCTTTACAATGAGCAGTTCTTC. It specifies CASSEARTSLYNEQFF.

J is TRBJ2-7 and V is TRBV6-5; possible D gene TRBD1, 6 bases. Deletions cut 4 bases from V and 3 bases from J, with 7 bases between. The CDR3 has 12 amino acids. The V gene's germline CDR1 is MNHEY and CDR2 SVGAGI. CDR3 in amino acids: CASSWGLYEQYF. The CDR3 DNA reads as TGTGCCAGCAGTTGGGGGCTCTACGAGCAGTACTTC.

This clone was seen a single time. The chain employs TRBV7-3 and TRBJ2-1, with TRBD1 matching over 8 bases. Germline-derived CDR1 and CDR2 are SGHTA and FQGTGA. Trimming removed 5 bases from V and 0 bases from J; junction bases left unmatched: 6. This CDR3 comprises 16 residues. The chain's CDR3 is CASSVQGAGSYNEQFF. CDR3 coding DNA: TGTGCCAGCAGCGTCCAGGGGGCCGGCTCCTACAATGAGCAGTTCTTC.

The rearrangement uses TRBV29-1 and TRBJ2-1; 13 nucleotides match TRBD2. Trimming took 1 base from V and 4 from J; bases not matched to a gene: 1. CDR1 and CDR2 (germline): SQVTM, ANQGSEA. The CDR3 has 15 amino acids. CDR3 sequence (DNA): TGCAGCGTTGAAGGGACTAGCGGGAGTTACAATGAGCAGTTCTTC. This gives the protein CSVEGTSGSYNEQFF.

This chain links TRBV9 with TRBJ2-1, with D perhaps TRBD2 (6 bases). With 4 bases removed from V and 7 bases from J, the gap between germline ends came to 18 bases. Germline values: CDR1 SGDLS, CDR2 YYNGEE. CDR3 length: 15 residues. The CDR3 DNA sequence: TGTGCCAGCAGCCTAATGCCGGGAGTGGGTAATGAGCAGTTCTTC. It specifies CASSLMPGVGNEQFF.

The rearrangement uses TRBV11-2 and TRBJ2-7; D not certain. This CDR3 region has 14 residues. Trimming cost V 6 bases and J 2 bases, with 14 bases left between them. The V gene's germline CDR1 is SGHAT and CDR2 FQNNGV. The CDR3 loop is CASSGARGAYEQYF. The CDR3 DNA sequence: TGTGCCAGCAGTGGCGCCCGCGGTGCCTACGAGCAGTACTTC.

The CDR3 loop reads CSVGDSSYNEQFF. The CDR3 region has the DNA TGCAGCGTTGGGGACAGCTCCTACAATGAGCAGTTCTTC. This sequence joins TRBV29-1 and TRBJ2-1, with 7 bases aligning to TRBD1. Germline V gene data show CDR1 as SQVTM and CDR2 as ANQGSEA. J was trimmed by 0 bases and V by 4 bases; bases with no gene match: 0. CDR3 size: 13 residues.

The rearrangement uses TRBV4-2 and TRBJ2-3; D remains ambiguous. Germline CDR1 and CDR2: LGHNA and YNFKEQ. The CDR3 is 11 residues long. The V end was cut by 0 bases, the J end by 6 bases, with 1 base between. The CDR3 region is CASSQEDTQYF. The CDR3 coding sequence is TGTGCCAGCAGCCAAGAGGATACGCAGTATTTT.

This clone was detected only once. V gene TRBV4-3 combines with J gene TRBJ2-7; D is perhaps TRBD1 (6 bases). CDR1 LGHNA and CDR2 YSLEER come from the germline V gene. This CDR3 spans 17 amino acids. V was trimmed by 2 bases and J by 2 bases, leaving 19 bases between them. The CDR3 region has the DNA TGCGCCAGCAGCCAAAGGGATACAGGGTTGGGTACCTACGAGCAGTACTTC. This translates into CASSQRDTGLGTYEQYF.

This clone has only a few counts. V gene TRBV5-1 combines with J gene TRBJ1-1; D unresolved. The CDR3 spans 14 residues. V was pared by 0 bases and J by 5 bases, with 11 bases between. Germline loops: CDR1 SGHRS, CDR2 YFSETQ. The CDR3: CASSLELVGTEAFF. The DNA for the CDR3 is TGCGCCAGCAGCTTGGAGCTGGTGGGGACTGAAGCTTTCTTT.

The J gene is TRBJ2-7, the V gene TRBV4-3, with D possibly matching TRBD1 (5 bases). Germline CDR1 and CDR2: LGHNA and YSLEER. The CDR3 loop spans 16 amino acids. Trimming stripped 0 bases from V and 0 bases from J, with 12 bases between. CDR3 sequence reads: CASSQEFPDNSYEQYF. In DNA, the CDR3 is TGCGCCAGCAGCCAAGAGTTCCCGGACAACTCCTACGAGCAGTACTTC.

This chain joins TRBV4-3 and TRBJ2-1; 8 nucleotides agree with TRBD1. The germline CDR1 and CDR2 sequences are LGHNA and YSLEER. The V and J ends lost 2 bases and 5 bases, in that order; junction bases with no gene match: 5. The CDR3 totals 15 residues. CDR3 DNA sequence: TGCGCCAGCAGCCAAAGGACAGGGTTTCACAATGAGCAGTTCTTC. Encoded protein: CASSQRTGFHNEQFF.

The chain recombines TRBV6-5 with TRBJ2-1; tentative D call: TRBD2 (5 bases). CDR1 is MNHEY and CDR2 is SVGAGI in the germline V gene. The CDR3 runs to 15 residues. V lost 6 bases and J lost 8, with 20 bases in between. In DNA form, the CDR3 reads TGTGCCAGCAGACACAAGGCTAGTGAGGGCCATGAGCAGTTCTTC. Translated, it gives CASRHKASEGHEQFF.